This T cell receptor beta chain was found in a study of T cell repertoires in cytomegalovirus infection. Study-wide context: Both a matching HLA type and CMV infection were indicated by public TCR beta signatures.

Study-wide results and caveats: Cumulative public TCR beta family frequency identified CMV carriers with the relevant HLA. CMV-specific TCR beta clonotypes restricted by HLA-C dominated the ex vivo response.

TCRdb reanalysed the reads using MiXCR and keeps one entry per CDR3 protein. The data hold 600,000 to 800,000 distinct CDR3 sequences, with 24% observed a single time. This clonotype was seen at least ten times. Antigen specificity is unknown. Sequencing was performed on CD8+ T cells from PBMCs. The sequence was collected from a human donor in good health (CMV status not recorded). Some clones in this sample may be carry-over from other donors' samples.

The CDR3 sequence: CASSFQRGGYSGKNIQYF. CDR3 in DNA: TGTGCCAGCAGTTTCCAGCGCGGGGGATATAGCGGCAAAAACATTCAGTACTTC. The chain combines TRBV28 with TRBJ2-4; 7 bases are a match to TRBD2. This CDR3 contains 18 residues. With 3 bases clipped from V and 3 bases from J, the junction kept 14 bases outside the gene matches. Per the germline V gene, CDR1 is MDHEN and CDR2 is SYDVKM.